These T cell receptor beta chains were read from a single sample in a study of T cell responses to AZD1222 COVID-19 vaccine. The repertoire was sequenced with immunoSEQ multiplex PCR; TCRdb's copy has only in-frame clones and lacks some. The repertoire holds fewer than 200,000 clones, about 92% seen once, with 2.6% in the top ten. The source was peripheral blood, collected on day 0 of AZD1222 vaccination. These receptors were obtained from an adult in good health. The CDR3 runs from the conserved cysteine through the conserved F or W. The D gene is left open where the match is weak. The size field is filled for only some rows; it gives once, few, many or a size class.

v_gene	j_gene	abundance	d_gene	CDR3nt	CDR3aa
TRBV4-1	TRBJ2-3	NA	NA	TGCGCCAGCAGCCAAGATGGCAGGACAGATACGCAGTATTTT	CASSQDGRTDTQYF
TRBV9	TRBJ1-2	once	NA	TGTGCCAGCAGCGTAGGAAGACAGCCGGCTGGCTACACCTTC	CASSVGRQPAGYTF
TRBV4-1	TRBJ1-2	NA	NA	TGCGCCAGCAGCCAAGGGGGGCCCTATGGCTACACCTTC	CASSQGGPYGYTF
TRBV4-1	TRBJ1-1	NA	NA	TGCGCCAGCAGCCTTACCGGGAAAACTGAAGCTTTCTTT	CASSLTGKTEAFF
TRBV5-6	TRBJ1-4	NA	TRBD1	TGTGCCAGCAGCCGACAGGGTGTAAAGGAACTGTTTTTT	CASSRQGVKELFF
TRBV6-4	TRBJ1-1	NA	NA	TGTGCCTCGGCTCGGGACATGGGCACTGAAGCTTTCTTT	CASARDMGTEAFF
TRBV4-1	TRBJ1-1	NA	NA	TGCGCCAGCAGCCAAACTGTAGGGCCCATCAACACTGAAGCTTTCTTT	CASSQTVGPINTEAFF
TRBV6-5	TRBJ1-4	once	TRBD1	TGTGCCAGCAGTCGCGACAGGGGACGGGGTGAAAAACTGTTTTTT	CASSRDRGRGEKLFF
TRBV5-6	TRBJ1-3	NA	NA	TGTGCCAGCACTCCAAGACACAGGGCCTCAACCTCTGGAAACACCATATATTTT	CASTPRHRASTSGNTIYF
TRBV4-2	TRBJ2-7	NA	TRBD2	TGTGCCAGCAGCCAAGATGTAGCGGGAGGGCCTAATTACGAGCAGTACTTC	CASSQDVAGGPNYEQYF
TRBV6-5	TRBJ2-3	NA	TRBD1	TGTGCCAGTAACAGGGGCCCAGATACGCAGTATTTT	CASNRGPDTQYF
TRBV9	TRBJ1-1	NA	NA	TGTGCCAGCAGCCCCAGACGTGCAGGGAACACTGAAGCTTTCTTT	CASSPRRAGNTEAFF
TRBV27	TRBJ1-1	NA	NA	TGTGCCAGCAGTTTCTTGGCCTTGAACACTGAAGCTTTCTTT	CASSFLALNTEAFF
TRBV7-9	TRBJ1-2	NA	NA	TGTGCCAGCAGCGTTCAGGGGAACTGGATGGGCTACACCTTC	CASSVQGNWMGYTF
TRBV12-3/TRBV12-4	TRBJ2-7	NA	NA	TGTGCCAGCAGTTACTCCTACGAGCAGTACTTC	CASSYSYEQYF
TRBV4-1	TRBJ1-5	NA	TRBD1	TGCGCCAGCAGCCAACCGGACAGGGGCAATCAGCCCCAGCATTTT	CASSQPDRGNQPQHF
TRBV13	TRBJ1-2	NA	TRBD1	TGTGCCAGCAGCTCCGAGAGAAGGGGGCGATCTGACTATGGCTACACCTTC	CASSSERRGRSDYGYTF
TRBV6-5	TRBJ1-5	NA	NA	TGTGCCAGCGGGTATCAGCCCCAGCATTTT	CASGYQPQHF
TRBV5-1	TRBJ2-7	NA	TRBD2	TGCGCCAGCACGGACCCCGGGGGGGAGCAGTACTTC	CASTDPGGEQYF
TRBV7-9	TRBJ2-1	NA	TRBD2	TGTGCCAGCAGCTTTAGGCTAGCGGGAGGAAATGAGCAGTTCTTC	CASSFRLAGGNEQFF
TRBV5-1	TRBJ2-5	NA	NA	TGCGCCAGCAGCTTGGGGGGCGGGAACTCGCAAGAGACCCAGTACTTC	CASSLGGGNSQETQYF
TRBV4-1	TRBJ2-7	NA	NA	TGCGCCAGCAGCCCTTCCGCGGGACACTTATACGAGCAGTACTTC	CASSPSAGHLYEQYF
TRBV20-1	TRBJ1-3	NA	NA	TGCAGTGCTAGTCAGACGGAATCTGGAAACACCATATATTTT	CSASQTESGNTIYF
TRBV5-6	TRBJ1-2	once	NA	TGTGCCAGCAGCTTGGTTGGCCTGGATGGCTACACCTTC	CASSLVGLDGYTF
TRBV6-5	TRBJ1-2	NA	NA	TGTGCCAGCAGTTACTCGAGGCAGGAAAACTATGGCTACACCTTC	CASSYSRQENYGYTF
TRBV6-5	TRBJ1-2	NA	TRBD1	TGTGCCAGCAGGCTGACAGGGAACTATGGCTACACCTTC	CASRLTGNYGYTF
TRBV6-5	TRBJ2-1	NA	NA	TGTGCCAGCAGTTTCAACAATGAGCAGTTCTTC	CASSFNNEQFF
TRBV27	TRBJ2-7	NA	NA	TGTGCCAGCAGGACGGAGCCCTACGAGCAGTACTTC	CASRTEPYEQYF